Following are 32 T cell receptor beta chains from one sample sequenced in a study of blood T cell repertoires in COVID-19. Method: immunoSEQ multiplex PCR; TCRdb's copy keeps in-frame clones and lacks some. The sample lists tens of thousands of clones, approximately 79% seen once, with approximately 45% in the top ten. Material for sequencing was peripheral blood. Every receptor here comes from a human donor in a cohort sampled during active COVID-19.

V gene TRBV18 combines with J gene TRBJ2-3; weak D call: TRBD2 (5 bases). Germline CDR1 and CDR2: KGHSH and LQKENI. This CDR3 spans 16 amino acids. The V gene lost 1 base and the J gene lost 4 bases, with 15 bases spanning the gap. The CDR3 region is CASSPLSQAAADTQYF. In DNA form, the CDR3 reads TGTGCCAGCTCACCACTTTCGCAGGCAGCGGCAGATACGCAGTATTTT.

This clone was detected only once. The chain combines TRBV23-1 with TRBJ1-4; TRBD1 is a possible D gene (5 bases). TRBV23-1 falls under the ORF class, with uncertain function. The CDR3 is made up of 13 amino acids. V was pared by 3 bases and J by 8 bases, with 10 bases between. The CDR3 DNA follows: TGCGCCAGCAGTCAGGAAGGGGTGGAAAAACTGTTTTTT. Its translation: CASSQEGVEKLFF.

This clone was observed a handful of times. The rearrangement links TRBV3-1 (or the pseudogene TRBV3-2) to TRBJ2-7; TRBD1 might be the D (5 bases). Germline loops: CDR1 LGHDT, CDR2 YNNKEL (reference sequence). Trimming removed 1 base from V and 5 bases from J, with 12 bases in between. The CDR3 extends over 14 amino acids. The CDR3 bases are TGTGCCAGCAGCCAAGTATGGGGCAGGGACGAGCAGTACTTC. Translation: CASSQVWGRDEQYF.

This clone was seen repeatedly, ten times or more. This chain links TRBV5-4 with TRBJ1-2; TRBD1 agrees at 10 bases. Germline loops: CDR1 SGHNT, CDR2 YYREEE (reference sequence). This CDR3 has 14 residues. Trimming took 6 bases from V and 7 from J; bases not matched to a gene: 9. For the CDR3, the DNA is TGTGCCAGCACCTGGGACAGGGGAGATTCTGGCTACACCTTC. Its protein product is CASTWDRGDSGYTF.

The chain's CDR3 is CASSVSAGGPTDTQYF. Here the CDR3 DNA reads TGTGCCAGCAGCGTATCAGCGGGAGGGCCCACAGATACGCAGTATTTT. The chain employs TRBV9 and TRBJ2-3; 10 bases agree with TRBD2. The CDR3 covers 16 residues. J lost 2 bases, V lost 1 base, and 4 bases had no gene match. The V gene's germline CDR1 is SGDLS and CDR2 YYNGEE.

The chain employs TRBV18 and TRBJ2-1, with 7 nucleotides matching TRBD1. The trim removed 3 bases at V and 9 bases at J, leaving 11 bases unmatched. Germline-derived CDR1 and CDR2 are KGHSH and LQKENI. CDR3 length: 15 residues. The CDR3 region has the DNA TGTGCCAGCTCACCCGGGACAGCCCTCTTCAGTGAGCAGTTCTTC. Translated: CASSPGTALFSEQFF.

This clone was observed a handful of times. The CDR3 DNA reads TGTGCCAGCAGTTTACCTACCGGACAGGGGCTATCAAGCTCCTACGAGCAGTACTTC. As protein: CASSLPTGQGLSSSYEQYF. The rearrangement links TRBV27 to TRBJ2-7; 9 bases align to TRBD1. CDR1 is MNHEY, CDR2 SMNVEV, per germline (reference sequence). The CDR3 runs 19 residues. V trimming: 2 bases; J trimming: 0 bases; junction bases outside the gene matches: 14.

V is TRBV5-1 and J is TRBJ2-3, with TRBD2 as a possible D gene (5 bases). CDR1 and CDR2 (germline): SGHRS, YFSETQ. CDR3 length: 17 amino acids. Trimming took off 0 bases at V and 6 bases at J, with 20 bases between the two ends. CDR3 nucleotides: TGCGCCAGCAGCTTGGCTTGGGTGCGGGCTAGAGTGGATACGCAGTATTTT. Translated, it gives CASSLAWVRARVDTQYF.

This sequence joins TRBV29-1 and TRBJ2-3; D might be TRBD2 (5 bases). V gave up 6 bases and J gave up 3 bases, with 7 bases separating them. Per germline, CDR1 SQVTM and CDR2 ANQGSEA. The CDR3 is made up of 11 amino acids. CDR3: CSVRGTDTQYF. DNA for the CDR3: TGCAGCGTCCGCGGGACAGATACGCAGTATTTT.

The table lists this clone with a count of one. The V and J genes are TRBV19 and TRBJ2-6, with D perhaps TRBD2 (5 bases). Trimming stripped 5 bases from V and 2 bases from J, with 10 bases between. Per the germline V gene, CDR1 is LNHDA and CDR2 is SQIVND (reference sequence). CDR3 size: 15 residues. CDR3 sequence: CASSGLPPGANVLTF. CDR3 coding DNA: TGTGCCAGTAGTGGACTGCCCCCTGGGGCCAACGTCCTGACTTTC.

The J gene is TRBJ2-2, the V gene TRBV7-6, with D maybe TRBD1 (5 bases). The CDR3 totals 16 residues. V was pared by 0 bases and J by 0 bases, with 8 bases between. Germline V gives CDR1 SGHVS, CDR2 FNYEAQ. The chain's CDR3 is CASSLAGQANTGELFF. The CDR3, as DNA: TGTGCCAGCAGCTTAGCGGGGCAGGCGAACACCGGGGAGCTGTTTTTT.

The rearrangement joins TRBV28 to TRBJ2-5, with TRBD2 as a possible D gene (6 bases). The CDR3 has 11 amino acids. The germline gives CDR1 MDHEN, CDR2 SYDVKM. Trimming stripped 9 bases from V and 1 base from J, with 6 bases between. In DNA form, the CDR3 reads TGTGCCAGTAGCGGCCAAGAGACCCAGTACTTC. This codes for CASSGQETQYF.

This sequence joins TRBV5-4 and TRBJ2-3; possible D gene TRBD1, 5 bases. CDR3 length equals 14 residues. Trimming took 2 bases from V and 2 from J, leaving 9 bases between them. The germline gives CDR1 SGHNT, CDR2 YYREEE (reference sequence). The CDR3 sequence is CASSFGASTDTQYF. Written as DNA, the CDR3 is TGTGCCAGCAGCTTTGGGGCCTCCACAGATACGCAGTATTTT.

The rearrangement links TRBV6-4 to TRBJ1-1, with 7 bases identical to TRBD1. The length of the CDR3 is 13 residues. The germline gives CDR1 MRHNA, CDR2 SNTAGT. J was trimmed by 11 bases and V by 2 bases; bases with no gene match: 8. The CDR3 loop is CASSDRQGVRAFF. In nucleotides, the CDR3 is TGTGCCAGCAGTGACAGGCAGGGGGTCCGGGCTTTCTTT.

This sequence joins TRBV12-3 or TRBV12-4 and TRBJ1-2; D is unclear. Trimming removed 4 bases at V and 7 bases at J, with 10 bases between. CDR3 length: 12 amino acids. The CDR3 DNA sequence: TGTGCCAGCAGTTCTGACACCGGTGGCTACACCTTC. Protein sequence: CASSSDTGGYTF.

This sequence joins TRBV11-3 and TRBJ2-7; 11 nucleotides match TRBD1. Germline V gene data show CDR1 as SGHNT and CDR2 as YENEEA. J was trimmed by 1 base and V by 5 bases; bases with no gene match: 4. The CDR3 length is 15 residues. The CDR3 coding sequence is TGTGCCAGCAGCCCGGGGACAGGGGGGTCCTACGAGCAGTACTTC. Translating gives CASSPGTGGSYEQYF.

This chain uses TRBV4-2 with TRBJ2-3; D is perhaps TRBD2 (5 bases). This CDR3 is built from 14 residues. V lost 2 bases to trimming and J lost 5 bases, with 11 bases between them. Germline V CDR1 and CDR2: LGHNA, YNFKEQ. The CDR3: CASSQRFGEDTQYF. In DNA form, the CDR3 reads TGTGCCAGCAGCCAAAGGTTCGGGGAAGATACGCAGTATTTT.

This clone occurred a few times. The chain joins TRBV19 to TRBJ1-4; D unresolved. Germline V lookup: CDR1 LNHDA, CDR2 SQIVND (reference sequence). V gave up 4 bases and J gave up 5 bases, with 5 bases separating them. The CDR3 is made up of 12 amino acids. CDR3 loop: CASSRRNEKLFF. In DNA, the CDR3 is TGTGCCAGTAGTAGGAGAAATGAAAAACTGTTTTTT.

CDR3 DNA: TGTGCCAGCAGCTTGGAACAGGGGTTTAACTATGGCTACACCTTC. The encoded protein is CASSLEQGFNYGYTF. The chain couples TRBV5-5 to TRBJ1-2; 7 bases are shared with TRBD1. The CDR3 is 15 amino acids. Germline V gene sequence: CDR1 SGHKS, CDR2 YYEKEE (reference sequence). J lost 1 base, V lost 0 bases, and 3 bases had no gene match.

The rearrangement joins TRBV5-6 to TRBJ2-5; D gene uncertain. Germline V gives CDR1 SGHDT, CDR2 YYEEEE. V lost 0 bases and J 2 bases, leaving 8 bases between the germline ends. This CDR3 contains 14 residues. CDR3 in amino acids: CASSLVGQQETQYF. In DNA, the CDR3 is TGTGCCAGCAGCTTGGTTGGCCAGCAAGAGACCCAGTACTTC.

The rearrangement joins TRBV30 to TRBJ1-6, with D unclear. V lost 0 bases, J lost 10 bases, and 16 bases lay in between. The germline V gene has CDR1 GTSNPN and CDR2 SVGIG (reference sequence). The CDR3 runs 15 residues. CDR3: CAWSVVGGNESPLHF. CDR3 DNA: TGTGCCTGGAGTGTAGTAGGAGGGAACGAGTCACCCCTCCACTTT.

The rearrangement links TRBV12-3 or TRBV12-4 to TRBJ2-7; TRBD1 aligns across 8 bases. V was clipped by 7 bases and J by 7 bases; unmatched bases: 9. The CDR3 has 13 residues. CDR3 region: CASTLVDRGEQYF. CDR3 sequence (DNA): TGTGCCAGCACCCTCGTCGACAGGGGAGAGCAGTACTTC.

The J gene is TRBJ1-1, the V gene TRBV10-3, with 7 bases identical to TRBD1. After removal of 6 bases from V and 0 bases from J, the junction contained 4 bases not matched to a gene. Germline-derived CDR1 and CDR2 are ENHRY and SYGVKD. The length of the CDR3 is 14 residues. CDR3 protein: CAIRDRTVNTEAFF. CDR3 DNA: TGTGCCATCAGGGACAGGACGGTGAACACTGAAGCTTTCTTT.

The gene calls are TRBV24-1 and TRBJ2-3, with D uncertain. In germline, CDR1 is KGHDR, CDR2 SFDVKD. This CDR3 contains 13 residues. V lost 9 bases and J lost 2, with 11 bases in between. The CDR3 DNA follows: TGTGCCACCTCGCCCGGAGACACAGATACGCAGTATTTT. Amino acid sequence: CATSPGDTDTQYF.

The chain links TRBV7-9 to TRBJ2-3; TRBD2 aligns across 8 bases. Germline V gene lookup returns CDR1 SEHNR and CDR2 FQNEAQ (reference sequence). The CDR3 covers 15 residues. V lost 4 bases to trimming and J lost 3 bases; unmatched junction nucleotides: 6. CDR3 sequence reads: CASSSAGGHTDTQYF. The CDR3 DNA is TGTGCCAGCAGCTCCGCGGGGGGCCATACAGATACGCAGTATTTT.

The chain joins TRBV18 to TRBJ1-5; D is uncertain. The ends were cut back, 6 bases at V and 4 bases at J, with 7 bases in the middle. From germline, CDR1 is KGHSH and CDR2 LQKENI. CDR3 size: 12 residues. CDR3 DNA sequence: TGTGCCAGCTCCCGACAAAATCAGCCCCAGCATTTT. It is translated as CASSRQNQPQHF.

V usage is TRBV6-5 and J usage is TRBJ2-2; 7 bases agree with TRBD2. Trimming took 7 bases from V and 4 from J; bases not matched to a gene: 9. Per germline, CDR1 MNHEY and CDR2 SVGAGI. The CDR3 consists of 15 residues. The CDR3 DNA sequence: TGTGCCAGCACCTACATGGGGGGGTCCACCGGGGAGCTGTTTTTT. Encoded protein: CASTYMGGSTGELFF.

This clone has just a few counts. The V and J genes are TRBV7-2 and TRBJ2-2; the D gene is possibly TRBD2 (5 bases). The CDR3 extends over 14 amino acids. V lost 6 bases and J 4 bases, leaving 12 bases between the germline ends. Germline-derived CDR1 and CDR2 are SGHTA and FQGNSA. CDR3 loop: CASRGTRSTGELFF. CDR3 DNA: TGTGCCAGCAGAGGAACTAGATCCACCGGGGAGCTGTTTTTT.

The chain combines TRBV5-6 with TRBJ2-1, with 7 positions matching TRBD1. The V segment lost 0 bases and the J segment 3 bases; nucleotides outside the gene matches: 9. Germline loops: CDR1 SGHDT, CDR2 YYEEEE. This CDR3 region has 17 residues. CDR3 nucleotides: TGTGCCAGCAGCTTGGATCCGGGACAGTCCTTCTACAATGAGCAGTTCTTC. Its protein product is CASSLDPGQSFYNEQFF.

The chain couples TRBV5-4 to TRBJ2-1; D possibly corresponds to TRBD2 (5 bases). The CDR3 is 15 residues long. The germline V gene encodes CDR1 SGHNT and CDR2 YYREEE (reference sequence). V dropped 4 bases and J dropped 1 base, with 12 bases sitting between them. CDR3 bases: TGTGCCAGCAGCCGGCGGGCAGCGTCCTACAATGAGCAGTTCTTC. Protein product: CASSRRAASYNEQFF. The full variable domain, its missing parts supplied by reference TRBV5-4 and TRBJ2-1, is ETGVTQSPTHLIKTRGQQVTLRCSSQSGHNTVSWYQQALGQGPQFIFQYYREEENGRGNFPPRFSGLQFPNYSSELNVNALELDDSALYLCASSRRAASYNEQFFGPGTRLTVL.

The gene calls are TRBV7-2 and TRBJ2-1, with 13 bases identical to TRBD2. J lost 7 bases, V lost 5 bases, and 14 bases had no gene match. The CDR3 runs to 18 residues. Germline-derived CDR1 and CDR2 are SGHTA and FQGNSA. The DNA of the CDR3 is TGTGCCAGCAGCCCCCGGCCCGTACTAGCGGGGGGGCTAAATGAGCAGTTCTTC. Protein sequence: CASSPRPVLAGGLNEQFF.

This chain connects TRBV19 to TRBJ2-1; D uncertain. V was clipped by 7 bases and J by 0 bases, with 10 bases between them. This CDR3 region has 14 residues. The V gene's germline CDR1 is LNHDA and CDR2 SQIVND (reference sequence). CDR3 region: CASNHMSSYNEQFF. CDR3 in DNA: TGTGCCAGTAACCATATGAGCTCCTACAATGAGCAGTTCTTC.